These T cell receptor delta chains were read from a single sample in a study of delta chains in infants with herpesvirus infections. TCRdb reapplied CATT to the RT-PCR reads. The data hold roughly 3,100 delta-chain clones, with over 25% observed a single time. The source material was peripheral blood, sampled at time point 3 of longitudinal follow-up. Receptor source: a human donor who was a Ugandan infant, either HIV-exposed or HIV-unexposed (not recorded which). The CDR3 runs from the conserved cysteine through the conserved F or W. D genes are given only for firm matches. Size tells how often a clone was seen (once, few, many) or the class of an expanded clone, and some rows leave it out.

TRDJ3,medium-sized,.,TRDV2,CACDTLINLSWDTRQMFF,TGTGCCTGTGACACCCTAATTAACCTCTCCTGGGACACCCGACAGATGTTTTTC
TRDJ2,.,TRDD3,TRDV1,CALGARIPNWGIMGTAQLFF,TGTGCTCTTGGGGCCCGTATTCCTAACTGGGGGATAATGGGGACAGCACAACTCTTCTTT
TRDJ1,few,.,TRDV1,CALGEWPSYDHGGYPRTYTDKLIF,TGTGCTCTTGGGGAATGGCCTTCCTACGATCATGGGGGATACCCCCGTACGTACACCGATAAACTCATCTTT
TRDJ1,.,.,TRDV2,CACDTVGASTDKLIF,TGTGCCTGTGACACCGTGGGGGCTTCCACCGATAAACTCATCTTT
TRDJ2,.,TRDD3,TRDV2,CACDTTGIRGTAQLFF,TGTGCCTGTGACACAACGGGGATACGGGGGACAGCACAACTCTTCTTT
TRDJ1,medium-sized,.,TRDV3,CAFHYGVARDKLIF,TGTGCCTTTCACTACGGAGTGGCGCGTGATAAACTCATCTTT
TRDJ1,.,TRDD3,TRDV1,CALGEHFLRLSGGYWDTDKLIF,TGTGCTCTTGGGGAGCACTTCCTACGGTTGTCTGGGGGATACTGGGACACCGATAAACTCATCTTT
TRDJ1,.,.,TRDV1,CALGEPPWRDGTDKLIF,TGTGCTCTTGGGGAACCCCCCTGGAGGGATGGGACCGATAAACTCATCTTT
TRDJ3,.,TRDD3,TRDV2,CACDTGGYRSSWDTRQMFF,TGTGCCTGTGACACCGGGGGATATCGAAGCTCCTGGGACACCCGACAGATGTTTTTC
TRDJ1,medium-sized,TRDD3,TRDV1,CALGELTLPTGGYAPDKLIF,TGTGCTCTTGGGGAGCTCACTCTTCCTACTGGGGGATACGCGCCCGATAAACTCATCTTT
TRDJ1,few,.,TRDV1,CALGEPRLLPEYADKLIF,TGTGCTCTTGGGGAACCCCGCCTCCTACCCGAATACGCCGATAAACTCATCTTT
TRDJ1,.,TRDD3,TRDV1,CALGEEGWGPPHTDKLIF,TGTGCTCTTGGGGAAGAGGGCTGGGGGCCCCCTCACACCGATAAACTCATCTTT
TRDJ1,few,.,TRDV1,CALGEVLRGWTKLIF,TGTGCTCTTGGGGAGGTCCTCCGGGGGTGGACTAAACTCATCTTT
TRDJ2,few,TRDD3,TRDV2,CACDLLLGDTRLTAQLFF,TGTGCCTGTGACCTCCTACTGGGGGATACGCGTTTGACAGCACAACTCTTCTTT
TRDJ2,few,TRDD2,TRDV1,CALGEGAFLRIWDPTLTAQLFF,TGTGCTCTTGGGGAAGGGGCCTTCCTACGTATTTGGGACCCTACTTTGACAGCACAACTCTTCTTT
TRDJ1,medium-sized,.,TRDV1,CALGEGGKSHQMGDKLIF,TGTGCTCTTGGGGAAGGCGGGAAGTCCCATCAGATGGGCGATAAACTCATCTTT
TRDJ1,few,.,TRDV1,CALGEPSDFFLRLPTSGYTDKLIF,TGTGCTCTTGGGGAACCCTCCGACTTTTTCCTAAGGTTGCCGACCTCCGGGTACACCGATAAACTCATCTTT
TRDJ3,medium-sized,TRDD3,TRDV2,CACDTVLGGSSWDTRQMFF,TGTGCCTGTGACACCGTACTGGGGGGCAGCTCCTGGGACACCCGACAGATGTTTTTC
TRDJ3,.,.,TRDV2,CACDTGGYSSWDTRQMFF,TGTGCCTGTGACACCGGGGGTTATAGCTCCTGGGACACCCGACAGATGTTTTTC
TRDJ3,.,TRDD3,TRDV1,CALGEGLAPLRTLTGGPSSWDTRQMFF,TGTGCTCTTGGGGAAGGGTTGGCTCCTCTACGGACCCTTACTGGGGGCCCAAGCTCCTGGGACACCCGACAGATGTTTTTC
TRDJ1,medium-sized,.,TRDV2,CACDTGGTYTDKLIF,TGTGCCTGTGACACCGGGGGGACGTACACCGATAAACTCATCTTT
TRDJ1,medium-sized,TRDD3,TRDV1,CALGNWGIEGTDKLIF,TGTGCTCTTGGTAACTGGGGGATAGAGGGCACCGATAAACTCATCTTT
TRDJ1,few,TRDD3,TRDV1,CALGERVLRAGGYVDKLIF,TGTGCTCTTGGGGAAAGGGTCCTACGCGCAGGGGGATACGTGGATAAACTCATCTTT
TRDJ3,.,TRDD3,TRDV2,CACDTVLGDTLGTWDTRQMFF,TGTGCCTGTGACACCGTACTGGGGGATACGCTAGGGACCTGGGACACCCGACAGATGTTTTTC
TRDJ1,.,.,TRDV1,CALDIDRSTDKLIF,TGTGCTCTTGATATAGACCGTTCCACCGATAAACTCATCTTT
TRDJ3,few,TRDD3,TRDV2,CACDTAGDTWDTRQMFF,TGTGCCTGTGACACCGCGGGGGATACCTGGGACACCCGACAGATGTTTTTC
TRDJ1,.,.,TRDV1,CALGPHPSERADKLIF,TGTGCTCTTGGGCCTCACCCTTCGGAACGGGCCGATAAACTCATCTTT
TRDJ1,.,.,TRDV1,CALGERFPTLLGAYTDKLIF,TGTGCTCTTGGGGAACGCTTTCCTACCTTACTGGGGGCTTACACCGATAAACTCATCTTT
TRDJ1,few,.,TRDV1,CALGDPFPIYYWGTKYTDKLIF,TGTGCTCTTGGGGACCCATTTCCTATATACTACTGGGGAACTAAGTACACCGATAAACTCATCTTT
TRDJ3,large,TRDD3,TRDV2,CACDTGGYSSWDTRQMFF,TGTGCCTGTGACACTGGGGGATATAGCTCCTGGGACACCCGACAGATGTTTTTC
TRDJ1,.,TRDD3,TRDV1,CALGQGLPRVVVLGAPDTDKLIF,TGTGCTCTTGGCCAGGGGCTTCCCCGCGTAGTCGTACTGGGGGCTCCGGACACCGATAAACTCATCTTT